This T cell receptor beta chain comes out of a study of blood T cells in healthy people across ages. PCR was performed a second time for about 6 to 11 cycles using a sample-barcoded 5' primer and a J-beta primer mix. TCRdb fed the 5' RACE reads into MiXCR, producing one record per CDR3 protein. The repertoire holds hundreds of thousands of distinct CDR3 sequences, with around 41% as singletons. This clonotype was recorded many times. This CDR3 contains 15 residues. Germline V gene data show CDR1 as SGHRS and CDR2 as YFSETQ. V dropped 4 bases and J dropped 3 bases, with 17 bases sitting between them. The sequence was collected from an elderly man in good health. This sequence joins TRBV5-1 and TRBJ2-7, with D perhaps TRBD1 or TRBD2 (6 bases each). The sequenced sample was blood. In DNA, the CDR3 is TGCGCCAGCAGCGGCGGGACAATAGGAGGCTACGAGCAGTACTTC. Translating it yields CASSGGTIGGYEQYF.